This T cell receptor beta chain is from a study of shared clonotypes between healthy human individuals. Donors were healthy HIV-negative adults without recently reported acute infections or vaccinations. Within Nashville, Tennessee resided all donors, each a Caucasian adult. Overall study findings and caveats: What limited the represented genetic and exposure-history diversity was the small number of donors.

With ten immunoSEQ deep assay plates, unsorted PBMC DNA underwent sequencing. The table came from immunoSEQ multiplex PCR; TCRdb's copy has only in-frame clones and leaves some out. In the table there are about 600,000 clones, 70% to 80% of which are singletons. This CDR3 has 16 residues. The germline V and J ends were trimmed by 4 bases and 6 bases, with 19 bases remaining between them. Germline V gene sequence: CDR1 MNHNY, CDR2 SVGAGI (reference sequence). Concerning this clone: Its antigen is unknown.

This TCR came from a woman aged 40 to 55 in good health. Some clones in this sample may be carry-over from other donors' samples. The sample comprised PBMCs. The chain employs TRBV6-6 and TRBJ2-1; perhaps TRBD2 as D (5 bases). This chain's CDR3 is CASSFLGQAGVNEQFF. The CDR3 DNA sequence: TGTGCCAGCAGTTTCCTCGGGCAGGCCGGGGTCAATGAGCAGTTCTTC.